The clone carrying this T cell receptor beta chain has only one observation. The treatment here: oral pan-JAK inhibitor, 5-10 mg twice daily. The sample originates from a study of CD8+ T cells in alopecia areata. TCR sequencing used cDNA made by reverse transcription of extracted RNA. The repertoire was sequenced with immunoSEQ multiplex PCR; TCRdb's copy has only in-frame clones and lacks some. Of some 130,000 clones listed, 53% are singletons. Material: CD4+ T cells sorted from blood, obtained at week 4, from a patient treated with tofacitinib. The origin of this receptor is a human donor with alopecia areata.

The CDR3 sequence is CSVGGDRRFF. The CDR3 region has the DNA TGCAGCGTTGGGGGAGACCGCCGGTTCTTC. This chain uses TRBV29-1 with TRBJ2-1; D may be TRBD2 (5 bases). The CDR3 runs 10 residues. Germline loops: CDR1 SQVTM, CDR2 ANQGSEA. V was pared by 4 bases and J by 15 bases, with 13 bases between.